Listed here are 3 T cell receptor beta chains from one sample, sequenced in a study of blood T cell repertoires in COVID-19. Data came from immunoSEQ multiplex PCR; TCRdb stores just in-frame clones and leaves some out. This table has 130,000 or so clones, about nine tenths appearing once. The sample consisted of peripheral blood. These receptor sequences come from a middle-aged man with acute or convalescent COVID-19.

This clone was observed once. The chain uses TRBV11-3 and TRBJ1-1, with D unresolved. The CDR3 is 13 residues long. With 3 bases removed from V and 2 bases from J, the gap between germline ends came to 7 bases. CDR1 is SGHNT, CDR2 YENEEA, per germline. DNA of the CDR3: TGTGCCAGCAGCTTTCTCCTTAACACTGAAGCTTTCTTT. It yields the protein CASSFLLNTEAFF.

J is TRBJ1-1 and V is TRBV12-3 or TRBV12-4, with a tentative D call TRBD1 (5 bases). The CDR3 loop spans 13 amino acids. Trimming stripped 7 bases from V and 5 bases from J, with 14 bases between. CDR3 coding DNA: TGTGCCAGCACCCTAGGGGAGGTGACTGAAGCTTTCTTT. The encoded protein is CASTLGEVTEAFF.

The chain links TRBV7-8 to TRBJ1-1, with unresolved D. The ends were cut back, 0 bases at V and 5 bases at J, with 13 bases in the middle. Per the germline V gene, CDR1 is SGHVS and CDR2 is FQNEAQ. The CDR3 runs to 15 residues. CDR3 amino acids: CASSLARGRRTEAFF. The CDR3 coding sequence is TGTGCCAGCAGCTTAGCGCGGGGTAGGAGAACTGAAGCTTTCTTT.